These 14 T cell receptor beta chains came from one sample sequenced in a study of T cells in Graves' hyperthyroidism and ophthalmopathy. The investigators amplified TCR beta CDR3 regions from RNA transcripts. An initial round of RT-PCR targeting the TCR CDR3 relied on the HTBI primer set. TCRdb itself ran the multiplex PCR reads through MiXCR, one entry per CDR3 protein. The sample holds hundreds of thousands of distinct CDR3 sequences, about 15% seen once. Sequenced: blood. Receptors were obtained from a woman in her 30s with Graves' hyperthyroidism.

This clonotype was detected many times. The chain combines TRBV27 with TRBJ2-5; maybe TRBD2 (5 bases). This CDR3 has 13 amino acids. Germline values: CDR1 MNHEY, CDR2 SMNVEV (reference sequence). The V end lost 6 bases, the J end lost 5 bases, and 13 bases lay between the germline ends. The CDR3 here is CASRPRGGETQYF. DNA of the CDR3: TGTGCCAGCAGGCCCCGGGGTGGTGAGACCCAGTACTTC.

Comments on this clonotype: One junction end does not reproduce the germline sequence, and a read error may be involved. The genes are TRBV4-1 and TRBJ2-7; 15 nucleotides match TRBD2. Per the germline V gene, CDR1 is MGHRA and CDR2 is YSYEKL. The CDR3 consists of 17 residues. For the CDR3, the DNA is TGCGCCAGCAGCCTACGGACTAGCGGGAGGGCCTCCTCCGAGCAGTACTTC. This sequence encodes CASSLRTSGRASSEQYF.

This clonotype has ten or more counts. This chain joins TRBV3-1 and TRBJ2-1, with 12 bases fitting TRBD2. J gave up 0 bases and V 4 bases, and 10 bases lay outside the gene matches. This CDR3 contains 19 residues. CDR1 and CDR2 (germline): LGHDT, YNNKEL (reference sequence). CDR3 region: CASSLGLAGTSSSYNEQFF. The CDR3 nucleotides read TGTGCCAGCAGCCTCGGACTAGCGGGAACCTCAAGCTCCTACAATGAGCAGTTCTTC.

This clonotype was picked up one time. The chain couples TRBV5-5 to TRBJ1-2; TRBD1 matches 8 bases. The J segment lost 4 bases and the V segment lost 4 bases, leaving 9 bases of the junction unmatched. Per the germline V gene, CDR1 is SGHKS and CDR2 is YYEKEE (reference sequence). This CDR3 is 15 amino acids long. As DNA, the CDR3 is TGTGCCAGCAGCACGACAGGGGCGATAGTCTATGGCTACACCTTC. Protein sequence: CASSTTGAIVYGYTF.

The rearrangement links TRBV19 to TRBJ2-3; weak D call: TRBD1 (5 bases). Germline V gene sequence: CDR1 LNHDA, CDR2 SQIVND (reference sequence). V was cut by 1 base and J by 1 base, with 12 bases left in between. CDR3 length: 16 residues. CDR3 DNA: TGTGCCAGTAGTATAGGGCAGGGAACGGGCACAGATACGCAGTATTTT. It translates to CASSIGQGTGTDTQYF.

CDR3 residues: CSARAPGGGPKGGAFF. The CDR3 coding sequence is TGCAGTGCTAGAGCCCCCGGGGGGGGCCCTAAGGGTGGAGCTTTCTTT. This rearrangement joins TRBV20-1 to TRBJ1-1; D may be TRBD1 (6 bases). This CDR3 region has 16 residues. Germline CDR1 and CDR2: DFQATT and SNEGSKA (reference sequence). V lost 1 base to trimming and J lost 10 bases, with 25 bases between them.

The chain carries TRBV6-5 and TRBJ2-2; D unclear. V gave up 0 bases and J gave up 13 bases, with 9 bases separating them. CDR1 is MNHEY and CDR2 is SVGAGI in the germline V gene. The CDR3 has 12 amino acids. CDR3 loop: CASSYSAPGLFF. CDR3 nucleotide sequence: TGTGCCAGCAGTTACTCCGCACCTGGGCTGTTTTTT.

At least ten counts were recorded for this clonotype. This rearrangement joins TRBV27 to TRBJ2-2; D may be TRBD1 or TRBD2 (5 bases each). The CDR3 has 14 residues. The germline CDR1 and CDR2 sequences are MNHEY and SMNVEV (reference sequence). V lost 3 bases, J lost 7 bases, and 12 bases lay in between. The CDR3 DNA follows: TGTGCCAGCAGTTTTTTCGGGACCAGCGGGGAGCTGTTTTTT. Amino acid sequence: CASSFFGTSGELFF.

This chain uses TRBV28 with TRBJ2-1; a weak D match, TRBD1 (6 bases). The CDR3 totals 14 residues. V shed 5 bases and J shed 8 bases, with 16 bases lying between them. From germline, CDR1 is MDHEN and CDR2 SYDVKM. The CDR3 region has the DNA TGTGCCAGCAGTCCCCCGGGGACAATCGATGAGCAGTTCTTC. Its protein is CASSPPGTIDEQFF.

The table lists this clonotype with a few counts. The gene calls are TRBV18 and TRBJ1-3, with D unclear. The V and J ends lost 1 base and 2 bases respectively, with 9 bases between them. CDR1 and CDR2 (germline): KGHSH, LQKENI. This CDR3 comprises 15 residues. The CDR3 spells CASSPQGSPGNTIYF. CDR3 in DNA: TGTGCCAGCTCACCACAAGGGAGTCCTGGAAACACCATATATTTT. The entire variable domain, with the rest obtained from reference TRBV18 and TRBJ1-3, is as follows: NAGVMQNPRHLVRRRGQEARLRCSPMKGHSHVYWYRQLPEEGLKFMVYLQKENIIDESGMPKERFSAEFPKEGPSILRIQQVVRGDSAAYFCASSPQGSPGNTIYFGEGSWLTVV.

V and J are TRBV20-1 and TRBJ2-7; 12 nucleotides align to TRBD2. CDR1 and CDR2 from the germline V gene are DFQATT and SNEGSKA (reference sequence). The CDR3 consists of 17 residues. Trimming at V came to 3 bases and at J to 5 bases, leaving 14 bases not matched to a gene. As DNA, the CDR3 is TGCAGTGCTAGGTCCCCTAGCGGGAGGGCCGGATACAACGAGCAGTACTTC. It codes for CSARSPSGRAGYNEQYF.

This clonotype was seen ten or more times. The CDR3 DNA reads TGTGCCAGCTCATCACAAGGGGGCCTCTCTGGGGCCAACGTCCTGACTTTC. It codes for CASSSQGGLSGANVLTF. The chain is built from TRBV18 and TRBJ2-6, with 7 nucleotides matching TRBD1. CDR3 length equals 17 residues. V lost 5 bases and J lost 0; bases outside the gene matches: 7. CDR1 is KGHSH and CDR2 is LQKENI in the germline V gene.

The V gene is TRBV14, the J gene TRBJ2-1; TRBD2 matches 10 bases. V was clipped by 4 bases and J by 6 bases; unmatched bases: 12. The CDR3 spans 17 residues. Germline CDR1 and CDR2: SGHDN and FVKESK. The CDR3 sequence: CASSPLRLAGAFNEQFF. The CDR3 DNA sequence: TGTGCCAGCAGCCCCCTCCGTCTAGCGGGGGCCTTCAATGAGCAGTTCTTC.

The J gene is TRBJ2-5, the V gene TRBV7-9; unclear D gene. V was clipped by 2 bases and J by 4 bases, with 17 bases between them. The length of the CDR3 is 16 residues. Germline CDR1 and CDR2: SEHNR and FQNEAQ (reference sequence). In nucleotides, the CDR3 is TGTGCCAGCAGCTTAACTCCGGTTACCCGAGGAGAGACCCAGTACTTC. This gives the protein CASSLTPVTRGETQYF.